These 12 T cell receptor beta chains originate from one sample sequenced in a study of OX40 agonist ivuxolimab in advanced cancers. The protocol was immunoSEQ multiplex PCR, while the TCRdb copy is restricted to in-frame clones and leaves out a portion. The sample has fewer than 85,000 clones, roughly 90% seen once. The sequencing used CD4+ or CD8+ T cells sorted from blood, collected in a trial of the OX40 agonist ivuxolimab. The receptors were sampled from an adult with an advanced solid tumor such as melanoma, head and neck, liver or kidney cancer.

This CDR3 reads CASSEPSNYGYTF. The CDR3 nucleotides read TGTGCCAGCAGTGAGCCCAGTAACTATGGCTACACCTTC. This sequence joins TRBV2 and TRBJ1-2; D is unclear. The V gene's germline CDR1 is SNHLY and CDR2 FYNNEI. This CDR3 comprises 13 residues. V lost 3 bases and J 1 base, leaving 6 bases between the germline ends.

The DNA of the CDR3 is TGTGCCAGCAGCAAAAGGGGAGACAGGGGCTTAGAGACCCAGTACTTC. Its protein product is CASSKRGDRGLETQYF. V is TRBV21-1 and J is TRBJ2-5; the table gives TRBD1 as D, unverified against the DNA. TRBV21-1 is noted as a pseudogene. This CDR3 spans 16 amino acids.

The gene calls are TRBV6-1 and TRBJ1-1, with D possibly TRBD1 on 5 matching bases. The V end lost 4 bases, the J end lost 6 bases, and 12 bases lay between the germline ends. Germline CDR1 is MNHNS and CDR2 is SASEGT. The CDR3 totals 13 residues. CDR3 protein: CASSGRGRSEAFF. In nucleotides, the CDR3 is TGTGCCAGCAGTGGACGGGGGAGGTCTGAAGCTTTCTTT.

This chain joins TRBV7-9 and TRBJ1-4; 8 nucleotides align to TRBD1. J lost 0 bases, V lost 1 base, and 4 bases had no gene match. The CDR3 runs to 17 residues. Germline-derived CDR1 and CDR2 are SEHNR and FQNEAQ (reference sequence). CDR3 coding DNA: TGTGCCAGCAGCTTAGGATGGACAGGGCCAACTAATGAAAAACTGTTTTTT. Translated: CASSLGWTGPTNEKLFF.

This clone was seen only once. The genes are TRBV4-2 and TRBJ2-1, with D tentatively TRBD1 (5 bases). This CDR3 is built from 15 residues. The germline V and J ends were trimmed by 1 base and 6 bases, with 13 bases remaining between them. Germline loops: CDR1 LGHNA, CDR2 YNFKEQ. The CDR3 bases are TGTGCCAGCAGCCAAGGAACAGGTCCTGGCAATGAGCAGTTCTTC. It yields the protein CASSQGTGPGNEQFF.

The CDR3: CASSPDRPTETQYF. CDR3 in DNA: TGTGCCAGCAGCCCGGACAGGCCAACGGAGACCCAGTACTTC. The chain combines TRBV5-4 with TRBJ2-5, with TRBD1 identical over 7 bases. Germline values: CDR1 SGHNT, CDR2 YYREEE (reference sequence). The CDR3 length is 14 residues. The V gene end was trimmed by 4 bases and the J gene end by 5 bases; junction bases not matched to a gene: 8.

The genes are TRBV18 and TRBJ2-1, with D possibly being TRBD2 (5 bases). V was trimmed by 2 bases and J by 2 bases, leaving 13 bases between them. Germline V lookup: CDR1 KGHSH, CDR2 LQKENI. This CDR3 comprises 16 residues. CDR3 protein: CASSPFGVNTYNEQFF. CDR3 DNA sequence: TGTGCCAGCTCACCATTCGGGGTCAATACCTACAATGAGCAGTTCTTC.

The chain combines TRBV19 with TRBJ2-7; D is uncertain. The CDR3 totals 12 residues. V was trimmed by 3 bases and J by 1 base, leaving 4 bases between them. Germline V gene sequence: CDR1 LNHDA, CDR2 SQIVND (reference sequence). The CDR3 DNA is TGTGCCAGTAGTATGGCTTCCTACGAGCAGTACTTC. This encodes CASSMASYEQYF.

The chain recombines TRBV10-3 with TRBJ1-1, with D perhaps TRBD1 (5 bases). Germline V lookup: CDR1 ENHRY, CDR2 SYGVKD. The CDR3 loop spans 11 amino acids. V was pared by 10 bases and J by 2 bases, with 8 bases between. The CDR3 reads CATTGNTEAFF. The CDR3 nucleotides read TGTGCCACTACAGGTAACACTGAAGCTTTCTTT.

The J gene is TRBJ1-1, the V gene TRBV5-4; a possible D gene is TRBD1 (6 bases). Deletions cut 2 bases from V and 1 base from J, with 15 bases between. Looked up from germline, CDR1 is SGHNT and CDR2 is YYREEE (reference sequence). This CDR3 is 16 amino acids long. The CDR3 DNA is TGTGCCAGCAGCTTAGACAGGAGGCTAACGAACACTGAAGCTTTCTTT. Translated: CASSLDRRLTNTEAFF.

The J gene is TRBJ2-7, the V gene TRBV5-8, with no clear D. The CDR3 covers 11 residues. The germline V and J ends were trimmed by 4 bases and 6 bases, with 8 bases remaining between them. Germline-derived CDR1 and CDR2 are SGHTS and YDEGEE. CDR3 sequence (DNA): TGTGCCAGCAGCCTAGTAGGCGAGCAGTACTTC. Its protein product is CASSLVGEQYF.

This clone was detected a few times. V and J are TRBV2 and TRBJ1-1; D may be TRBD1 (5 bases). CDR3 length equals 13 residues. Germline V gene lookup returns CDR1 SNHLY and CDR2 FYNNEI. V was cut by 7 bases and J by 1 base, with 10 bases left in between. CDR3 DNA sequence: TGTGCCAGCAAAGGGGATGAGAACACTGAAGCTTTCTTT. Translating gives CASKGDENTEAFF.